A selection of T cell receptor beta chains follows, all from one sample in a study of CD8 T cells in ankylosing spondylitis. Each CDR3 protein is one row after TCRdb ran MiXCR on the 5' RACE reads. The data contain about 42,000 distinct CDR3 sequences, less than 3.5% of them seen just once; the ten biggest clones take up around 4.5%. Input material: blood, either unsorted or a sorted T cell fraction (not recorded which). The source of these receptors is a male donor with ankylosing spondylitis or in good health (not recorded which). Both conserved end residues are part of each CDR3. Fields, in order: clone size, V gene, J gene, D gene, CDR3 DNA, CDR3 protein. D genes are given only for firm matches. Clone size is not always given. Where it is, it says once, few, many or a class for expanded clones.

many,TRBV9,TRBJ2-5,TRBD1,TGTGCCAGCAGCCCCCGGACAGGGGGAATGGTAGAGACCCAGTACTTC,CASSPRTGGMVETQYF
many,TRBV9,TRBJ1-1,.,TGTGCCAGCAGCGTAGATGGAGGGTTTGGTGAAGCTTTCTTT,CASSVDGGFGEAFF
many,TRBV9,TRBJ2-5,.,TGTGCCAGCAGCGTAGGGAGCTTTGGGGGGGAGACCCAGTACTTC,CASSVGSFGGETQYF
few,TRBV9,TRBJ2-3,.,TGTGCCAGCAGCGCAACCTTAGGCGGCACAGATACGCAGTATTTT,CASSATLGGTDTQYF
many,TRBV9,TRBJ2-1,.,TGTGCCAGCAGCGTAGGCCTAGATACTGAGCAGTTCTTC,CASSVGLDTEQFF
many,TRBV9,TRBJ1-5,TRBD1,TGTGCCAGCAGCGCGGGGACAGGGAGCAATCAGCCCCAGCATTTT,CASSAGTGSNQPQHF
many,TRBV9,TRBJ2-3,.,TGTGCCAGCAGCGTAATGCAGGGTGAATATGCAGATACGCAGTATTTT,CASSVMQGEYADTQYF
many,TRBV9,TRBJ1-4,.,TGTGCCAGCAGCGCCGCAGGGAGCGAAAAACTGTTTTTT,CASSAAGSEKLFF
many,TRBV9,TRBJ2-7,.,TGTGCCAGCAGCGTAGGTCACAGTTCCTCCTACGAGCAGTACTTC,CASSVGHSSSYEQYF
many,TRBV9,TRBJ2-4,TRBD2,TGTGCCAGCAGCGTAGGGACTAGCGGAGCCCTCAAAAACATTCAGTACTTC,CASSVGTSGALKNIQYF
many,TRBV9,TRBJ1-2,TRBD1,TGTGCCAGCAGCGGGACAGGGGATGGCTACACCTTC,CASSGTGDGYTF
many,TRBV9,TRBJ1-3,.,TGTGCCAGCAGCGTAGCGCCCGCTGGAAACACCATATATTTT,CASSVAPAGNTIYF
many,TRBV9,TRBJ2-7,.,TGTGCCAGCAGCGTTTTAGGGGCGGGCGAGCAGTACTTC,CASSVLGAGEQYF
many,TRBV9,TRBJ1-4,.,TGTGCCAGCAGCGTAGGCACAGGGCCAGCTGAAAAACTGTTTTTT,CASSVGTGPAEKLFF
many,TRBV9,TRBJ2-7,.,TGTGCCAGCAGCGTAGCTGGTACGACGTACGAGCAGTACTTC,CASSVAGTTYEQYF
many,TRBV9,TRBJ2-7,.,TGTGCCAGCAGCCTGGGGCAGGGGGGATCCTACGAGCAGTACTTC,CASSLGQGGSYEQYF
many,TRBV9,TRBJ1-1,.,TGTGCCAGCAGCGAGGCAGACATGAACACTGAAGCTTTCTTT,CASSEADMNTEAFF
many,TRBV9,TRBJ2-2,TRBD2,TGTGCCAGCAGCGTACGCGGGAGTAACCTCGGCGGGGAGCTGTTTTTT,CASSVRGSNLGGELFF
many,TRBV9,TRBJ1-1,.,TGTGCCAGCAGCGTCGGACAGAAATCGCCCATGAACACTGAAGCTTTCTTT,CASSVGQKSPMNTEAFF
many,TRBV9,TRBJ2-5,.,TGTGCCAGCAGCGCCAGTCCCTTAGAGACCCAGTACTTC,CASSASPLETQYF
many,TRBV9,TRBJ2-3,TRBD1,TGTGCCAGCAGCTTCGGGACAGGGGCATCAGATACGCAGTATTTT,CASSFGTGASDTQYF
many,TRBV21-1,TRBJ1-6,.,TGTGCCAGCCACGCGGGGGACTTT,CASHAGDF
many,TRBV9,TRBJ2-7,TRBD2,TGTGCCAGCAGCTTCCGACTAGCGGGAGAGGAAGAGCAGTACTTC,CASSFRLAGEEEQYF
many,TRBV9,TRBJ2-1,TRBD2,TGTGCCAGCAGCGCCCCCGGTGTGAGCGGGAGAGGATCTGAGCAGTTCTTC,CASSAPGVSGRGSEQFF
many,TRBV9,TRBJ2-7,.,TGTGCCAGCAGCGTAGGTCCTACTTTATCCTACGAGCAGTACTTC,CASSVGPTLSYEQYF
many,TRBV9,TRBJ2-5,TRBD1,TGTGCCAGCAGCTCCACCGGGACAGGGGGGCTAGAGACCCAGTACTTC,CASSSTGTGGLETQYF
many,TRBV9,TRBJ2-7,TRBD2,TGTGCCAGCAGCGTAGCTCCTAGCGGGAGCGACGAGCAGTACTTC,CASSVAPSGSDEQYF
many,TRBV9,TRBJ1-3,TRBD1,TGTGCCAGCAGCGGACAGGGTCTCTCTGGAAACACCATATATTTT,CASSGQGLSGNTIYF
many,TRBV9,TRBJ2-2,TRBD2,TGTGCCAGCAGCGTAGATCCTAGCGGAAACACCGGGGAGCTGTTTTTT,CASSVDPSGNTGELFF
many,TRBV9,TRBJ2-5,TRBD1,TGTGCCAGCAGCGAAGGGACAGGGGGCGAAGAGACCCAGTACTTC,CASSEGTGGEETQYF
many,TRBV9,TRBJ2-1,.,TGTGCCAGCAGCCAAACTTACAATGAGCAGTTCTTC,CASSQTYNEQFF
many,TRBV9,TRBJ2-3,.,TGTGCCAGCAGCGTTGGGGGCCTTCCAGATACGCAGTATTTT,CASSVGGLPDTQYF
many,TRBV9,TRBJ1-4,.,TGTGCCAGCAGCGTAGACGGTAGAGGGTGGGAGGAAAAACTGTTTTTT,CASSVDGRGWEEKLFF
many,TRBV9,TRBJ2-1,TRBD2,TGTGCCAGCAGCGGACGGACTAGCGGGAGCACGATTGAGCAGTTCTTC,CASSGRTSGSTIEQFF
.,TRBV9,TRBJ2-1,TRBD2,TGTGCCAGCAGCGCATCGCTCGGGGGCTCGTATCTAGCGGGAGGCCTCCCCTCCAATGAGCAGTTCTTC,CASSASLGGSYLAGGLPSNEQFF
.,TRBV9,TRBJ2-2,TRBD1,TGTGCCAGCAGCGTTAGAGGGGGCCTGAACACCGGGGAGCTGTTTTTT,CASSVRGGLNTGELFF
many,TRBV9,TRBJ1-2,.,TGTGCCAGCAGCGTAGCCCCATCCATCAGGGGCAGTAACTATGGCTACACCTTC,CASSVAPSIRGSNYGYTF
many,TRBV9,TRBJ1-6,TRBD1,TGTGCCAGCAGCGTAGACTCAGGGGGCATTTCACCCCTCCACTTT,CASSVDSGGISPLHF
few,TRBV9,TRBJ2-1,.,TGTGCCAGCAGCGTACATGCGGGCGACAATGAGCAGTTCTTC,CASSVHAGDNEQFF
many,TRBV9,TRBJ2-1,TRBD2,TGTGCCAGCAGCCTGGGACTAGCGGGTGGGGGAGGAAATGAGCAGTTCTTC,CASSLGLAGGGGNEQFF
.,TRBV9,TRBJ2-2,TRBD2,TGTGCCAGCAGCGTAGCCTTGGGACTAGCGAGTAACACCGGGGAGCTGTTTTTT,CASSVALGLASNTGELFF
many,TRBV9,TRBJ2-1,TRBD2,TGTGCCAGCAGCGTAGGCCAGCGGGGGACCTACAATGAGCAGTTCTTC,CASSVGQRGTYNEQFF
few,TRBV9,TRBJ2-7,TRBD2,TGTGCCAGCAGCGCCGGACTAGCCTCGCCCTACGAGCAGTACTTC,CASSAGLASPYEQYF
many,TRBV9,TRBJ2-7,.,TGTGCCAGCAGCGTCAGTGGCGGCCCCTACGAGCAGTACTTC,CASSVSGGPYEQYF
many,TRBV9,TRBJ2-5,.,TGTGCCAGCAGCGTAGGTGGATATGGGGAGGAGACCCAGTACTTC,CASSVGGYGEETQYF
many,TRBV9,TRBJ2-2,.,TGTGCCAGCAGCGTAGAGGATGGTGCGGAGACCGGGGAGCTGTTTTTT,CASSVEDGAETGELFF
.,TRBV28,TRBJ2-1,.,TGTGCCAGCAGTTTGCGGAGAAGCTCCTACAATGAGCAGTTCTTC,CASSLRRSSYNEQFF
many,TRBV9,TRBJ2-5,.,TGTGCCAGCAGCGTTACAACGAAACAAGAGACCCAGTACTTC,CASSVTTKQETQYF
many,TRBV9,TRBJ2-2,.,TGTGCCAGCAGCGGCCGGACAGTGACCGGGGAGCTGTTTTTT,CASSGRTVTGELFF
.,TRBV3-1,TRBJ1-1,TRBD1,TGTGTCTGCAGCGAGGAGGGACAGGGGACCCTGAACACTGAAGCTTTCTTT,CVCSEEGQGTLNTEAFF
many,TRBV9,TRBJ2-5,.,TGTGCCAGCAGCGTTCAGGGTTTTGGTGAGACCCAGTACTTC,CASSVQGFGETQYF
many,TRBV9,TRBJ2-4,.,TGTGCCAGCAGCGTAGCTAGTAGCCCCCGGGACATTCAGTACTTC,CASSVASSPRDIQYF
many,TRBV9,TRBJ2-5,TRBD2,TGTGCCAGCAGCGTAGCACTAGCGGGAGGAGAGACCCAGTACTTC,CASSVALAGGETQYF
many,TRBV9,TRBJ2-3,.,TGTGCCAGCAGCGTATCGGGGTTGAAGACGCAGTATTTT,CASSVSGLKTQYF
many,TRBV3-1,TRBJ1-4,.,.,CARTESPGQDVRGPGLMKNCFF
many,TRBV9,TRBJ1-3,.,TGTGCCAGCAGCGTCTCTGGAAACACCATATATTTT,CASSVSGNTIYF
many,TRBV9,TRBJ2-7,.,TGTGCCAGCAGCGTAGGGTGGGAGTGGATCGGCGAGCAGTACTTC,CASSVGWEWIGEQYF